One sample yielded the 30 T cell receptor beta chains listed below, sequenced in a study of blood T cell repertoires in COVID-19. Profiling relied on immunoSEQ multiplex PCR, and the TCRdb table lists in-frame clones only, not all of them. Among about 300,000 clones listed, 70% to 90% were seen once. Sequencing was performed on peripheral blood. These TCRs come from a woman in her forties or fifties with COVID-19, enrolled during active disease.

The V and J genes are TRBV5-5 and TRBJ1-3; 7 bases agree with TRBD1. The germline V gene encodes CDR1 SGHKS and CDR2 YYEKEE (reference sequence). Losses at the gene ends were 0 bases for V and 0 bases for J; bases not matched to a gene: 6. The CDR3 is made up of 17 amino acids. CDR3 sequence reads: CASSLAEGTVSGNTIYF. CDR3 in DNA: TGTGCCAGCAGCTTGGCGGAAGGGACAGTCTCTGGAAACACCATATATTTT.

The gene calls are TRBV15 and TRBJ2-5; TRBD2 aligns across 10 bases. The CDR3 length is 17 residues. With V trimmed by 3 bases and J by 0 bases, 7 bases remained unmatched. Per germline, CDR1 LNHNV and CDR2 YYDKDF (reference sequence). The CDR3 spells CATSRVKTSGYQETQYF. The CDR3 DNA follows: TGTGCCACCAGCAGGGTCAAGACTAGCGGGTACCAAGAGACCCAGTACTTC. Full variable domain (remainder filled in from reference TRBV15 and TRBJ2-5): DAMVIQNPRYQVTQFGKPVTLSCSQTLNHNVMYWYQQKSSQAPKLLFHYYDKDFNNEADTPDNFQSRRPNTSFCFLDIRSPGLGDTAMYLCATSRVKTSGYQETQYFGPGTRLLVL.

The rearrangement joins TRBV19 to TRBJ2-2, with TRBD1 matching 10 bases. In germline, CDR1 is LNHDA, CDR2 SQIVND (reference sequence). This CDR3 has 16 amino acids. The V and J ends lost 4 bases and 5 bases, in that order; junction bases with no gene match: 7. The CDR3 sequence is CASSRDRGLGTGELFF. The CDR3 DNA sequence: TGTGCCAGTAGTAGAGACAGGGGGCTAGGGACCGGGGAGCTGTTTTTT.

The chain recombines TRBV7-2 with TRBJ2-3; TRBD2 agrees at 10 bases. J was trimmed by 3 bases and V by 5 bases; bases with no gene match: 8. CDR1 SGHTA and CDR2 FQGNSA come from the germline V gene. The CDR3 is 16 amino acids. CDR3 loop: CASSAQGGLATDTQYF. The CDR3 coding sequence is TGTGCCAGCAGCGCCCAGGGGGGACTAGCGACAGATACGCAGTATTTT.

The chain combines TRBV2 with TRBJ2-7; 7 nucleotides agree with TRBD1. The CDR3 loop spans 15 amino acids. With V trimmed by 0 bases and J by 3 bases, 5 bases remained unmatched. Germline V lookup: CDR1 SNHLY, CDR2 FYNNEI. This chain's CDR3 is CASSEAGTVSYEQYF. The CDR3 nucleotides read TGTGCCAGCAGTGAAGCGGGGACAGTAAGCTACGAGCAGTACTTC.

V and J are TRBV6-5 and TRBJ2-3, with 8 positions matching TRBD2. V lost 6 bases to trimming and J lost 6 bases; unmatched junction nucleotides: 11. The germline V gene encodes CDR1 MNHEY and CDR2 SVGAGI. The CDR3 has 15 residues. The CDR3: CASSYTSGGIDTQYF. Written as DNA, the CDR3 is TGTGCCAGCAGCTATACTAGCGGTGGTATTGATACGCAGTATTTT.

The chain combines TRBV6-5 with TRBJ1-1; TRBD1 agrees at 7 bases. The CDR3 has 15 amino acids. Germline CDR1 reads MNHEY; CDR2 reads SVGAGI. The V segment lost 8 bases and the J segment 2 bases; nucleotides outside the gene matches: 11. The CDR3 coding sequence is TGTGCCAGCTCCAAAGGGACAGTTAAAAACACTGAAGCTTTCTTT. Its protein product is CASSKGTVKNTEAFF.

The rearrangement links TRBV27 to TRBJ1-2, with D unclear. Germline lookup yields CDR1 MNHEY and CDR2 SMNVEV (reference sequence). Trimming pared 5 bases from V and 5 bases from J, leaving 15 bases between. CDR3 size: 14 residues. CDR3 DNA sequence: TGTGCCAGCAGTCCCCCCGGGAGGTCTTATGGCTACACCTTC. The encoded protein is CASSPPGRSYGYTF.

The chain employs TRBV5-1 and TRBJ2-1, with 15 bases aligning to TRBD2. V trimming: 2 bases; J trimming: 10 bases; junction bases outside the gene matches: 4. Germline CDR1 is SGHRS and CDR2 is YFSETQ. The CDR3 is 15 amino acids. The CDR3 loop is CASSFGLAGGHEQFF. CDR3 nucleotides: TGCGCCAGCAGCTTCGGACTAGCGGGAGGGCACGAGCAGTTCTTC.

The gene calls are TRBV27 and TRBJ2-7, with TRBD1 matching over 9 bases. CDR1 and CDR2 (germline): MNHEY, SMNVEV (reference sequence). This CDR3 spans 15 amino acids. The V and J ends lost 6 bases and 4 bases, in that order; junction bases with no gene match: 10. The CDR3 region has the DNA TGTGCCAGCAGAGGGAGGGACAGGGAAATATACGAGCAGTACTTC. Translation: CASRGRDREIYEQYF.

This chain links TRBV9 with TRBJ1-4; D is unresolved. Germline CDR1 SGDLS, CDR2 YYNGEE. The length of the CDR3 is 17 residues. V was clipped by 0 bases and J by 2 bases, with 14 bases between them. CDR3 protein: CASSVGLLSTTNEKLFF. CDR3 coding DNA: TGTGCCAGCAGCGTAGGTCTTTTATCCACTACTAATGAAAAACTGTTTTTT. The full variable domain, rest sourced from reference TRBV9 and TRBJ1-4, is DSGVTQTPKHLITATGQRVTLRCSPRSGDLSVYWYQQSLDQGLQFLIQYYNGEERAKGNILERFSAQQFPDLHSELNLSSLELGDSALYFCASSVGLLSTTNEKLFFGSGTQLSVL.

The V call is TRBV19, the J call TRBJ2-1; TRBD1 aligns across 7 bases. CDR1 is LNHDA, CDR2 SQIVND, per germline (reference sequence). Germline trimming cut 3 bases from V and 0 bases from J; bases unmatched to any gene: 5. The CDR3 contains 16 residues. DNA of the CDR3: TGTGCCAGTAGTATGGCCACAGGGGTCTCCTACAATGAGCAGTTCTTC. Translated: CASSMATGVSYNEQFF.

This clone was seen only once. The same CDR3 also results from other DNA sequences found in this sample. The chain combines TRBV19 with TRBJ1-1; maybe TRBD1 (5 bases). This CDR3 comprises 14 residues. Germline CDR1 and CDR2: LNHDA and SQIVND (reference sequence). Trimming cost V 2 bases and J 1 base, with 8 bases left between them. CDR3 DNA sequence: TGTGCCAGTAGTATACGTCAGGGGAACACTGAAGCTTTCTTT. Protein: CASSIRQGNTEAFF.

The genes are TRBV6-6 and TRBJ1-1; D not certain. V shed 6 bases and J shed 3 bases, with 11 bases lying between them. Germline CDR1 MNHNY, CDR2 SVGAGI (reference sequence). CDR3 length: 13 amino acids. CDR3 nucleotide sequence: TGTGCCAGCAGGATGCGGGAGGACACTGAAGCTTTCTTT. This codes for CASRMREDTEAFF.

Only a few counts were recorded for this clone. The CDR3 sequence: CASSLEVGTGVEQYF. In DNA, the CDR3 is TGTGCCAGCAGCTTAGAAGTTGGGACAGGGGTGGAGCAGTACTTC. The chain recombines TRBV7-9 with TRBJ2-7; 10 bases match TRBD1. The CDR3 has 15 residues. The ends lost 1 base at V and 7 bases at J; junction bases unmatched: 7. Looked up from germline, CDR1 is SEHNR and CDR2 is FQNEAQ (reference sequence).

This chain links TRBV19 with TRBJ2-7; the D is unclear. V was shortened by 3 bases and J by 7 bases, with 13 bases between the two germline ends. CDR1 LNHDA and CDR2 SQIVND come from the germline V gene (reference sequence). The CDR3 has 13 amino acids. For the CDR3, the DNA is TGTGCCAGTAGTATCACCGGGTTACAAGAGCAGTACTTC. As protein: CASSITGLQEQYF. The full variable domain, its missing parts supplied by reference TRBV19 and TRBJ2-7, is DGGITQSPKYLFRKEGQNVTLSCEQNLNHDAMYWYRQDPGQGLRLIYYSQIVNDFQKGDIAEGYSVSREKKESFPLTVTSAQKNPTAFYLCASSITGLQEQYFGPGTRLTVT.

This chain connects TRBV10-1 to TRBJ2-7; 9 positions match TRBD2. V lost 0 bases, J lost 3 bases, and 12 bases stayed unmatched. CDR3 length: 18 amino acids. Germline CDR1 is WNHNN and CDR2 is SYGVQD (reference sequence). CDR3 amino acids: CASSESGGNSGSFYEQYF. The CDR3 DNA follows: TGCGCCAGCAGTGAGTCGGGCGGGAATAGCGGGAGTTTCTACGAGCAGTACTTC.

The CDR3 spells CASSPRRLTGGNIQYF. The CDR3 nucleotides read TGTGCCAGCTCACCACGGCGCCTAACCGGGGGAAACATTCAGTACTTC. This rearrangement joins TRBV18 to TRBJ2-4; D may be TRBD2 (6 bases). CDR1 KGHSH and CDR2 LQKENI come from the germline V gene. Between the trimmed V and J ends, which lost 1 base and 6 bases, there was a span of 16 bases. This CDR3 has 16 amino acids.

The rearrangement uses TRBV11-3 and TRBJ1-1, with 10 bases matching TRBD1. Unmatched junction bases numbered 8, after V lost 4 bases and J lost 3 bases. Germline assignment: CDR1 SGHNT and CDR2 YENEEA. This CDR3 is built from 16 residues. The CDR3 here is CASSSITGTGDTEAFF. The CDR3 DNA follows: TGTGCCAGCAGCTCAATCACCGGGACAGGGGACACTGAAGCTTTCTTT.

The gene calls are TRBV7-9 and TRBJ2-3; 8 bases are shared with TRBD2. J gave up 2 bases and V 7 bases, and 5 bases lay outside the gene matches. The germline CDR1 and CDR2 sequences are SEHNR and FQNEAQ (reference sequence). CDR3 length equals 14 residues. CDR3 loop: CASTIAGFTDTQYF. The DNA for the CDR3 is TGTGCCAGCACGATAGCGGGATTCACAGATACGCAGTATTTT.

CDR3 DNA: TGTGCCAGCAGGGAACGATATAGCGGCCAAGAGACCCAGTACTTC. This encodes CASRERYSGQETQYF. The V and J genes are TRBV5-4 and TRBJ2-5; TRBD2 is a possible D gene (6 bases). Germline CDR1 reads SGHNT; CDR2 reads YYREEE (reference sequence). Trimming took 5 bases from V and 1 from J, leaving 15 bases between them. The CDR3 loop spans 15 amino acids.

The genes are TRBV4-1 and TRBJ2-2; D remains unclear. Trimming removed 1 base at V and 4 bases at J, with 16 bases between. This CDR3 contains 17 residues. Germline V gene data show CDR1 as MGHRA and CDR2 as YSYEKL. The CDR3: CASSQAGSLIPTGELFF. The CDR3 DNA reads TGCGCCAGCAGCCAAGCAGGAAGTCTAATCCCCACCGGGGAGCTGTTTTTT.

The chain recombines TRBV6-2 or TRBV6-3 with TRBJ1-5, with D uncertain. The V end lost 3 bases, the J end lost 0 bases, and 6 bases lay between the germline ends. The CDR3 totals 14 residues. CDR1 is MNHEY, CDR2 SVGEGT, per germline. The CDR3 region is CASSYLLSNQPQHF. CDR3 bases: TGTGCCAGCAGTTATCTCCTTAGCAATCAGCCCCAGCATTTT.

The genes are TRBV11-3 and TRBJ2-1; TRBD2 matches at 7 bases. V lost 1 base, J lost 8 bases, and 5 bases stayed unmatched. Germline V gene data show CDR1 as SGHNT and CDR2 as YENEEA. The CDR3 sequence is 14 residues long. As DNA, the CDR3 is TGTGCCAGCAGCTTAGTGGGACGGGGGGATGAGCAGTTCTTC. This codes for CASSLVGRGDEQFF.

The CDR3 sequence is CASSQHRLASYEQYF. The CDR3 coding sequence is TGCGCCAGCAGCCAACATCGACTAGCATCCTACGAGCAGTACTTC. The chain couples TRBV4-1 to TRBJ2-7, with 7 bases aligning to TRBD2. The junction had 5 bases not matched to a gene; V was cut back by 2 bases and J by 1 base. The CDR3 runs to 15 residues. Germline V CDR1 and CDR2: MGHRA, YSYEKL.

V usage is TRBV12-3 or TRBV12-4 and J usage is TRBJ2-7; D is possibly TRBD1 (5 bases). The V gene lost 2 bases and the J gene lost 2 bases, with 7 bases spanning the gap. CDR3 length: 13 residues. Here the CDR3 DNA reads TGTGCCAGCAGTTTAAGGGGAACCTACGAGCAGTACTTC. Its translation: CASSLRGTYEQYF.

The chain joins TRBV4-3 to TRBJ2-6, with D unclear. Trimming left V 1 base short and J 4 bases short, with 11 bases between. CDR1 and CDR2 (germline): LGHNA, YSLEER. The CDR3 has 16 residues. In DNA form, the CDR3 reads TGCGCCAGCAGCCAAGGACTTATGAGCGGGGCCAACGTCCTGACTTTC. This translates into CASSQGLMSGANVLTF.

DNA of the CDR3: TGCGCCAGCAGCTTTCCCCACCTAGCGGCCTTAGATACGCAGTATTTT. Translated: CASSFPHLAALDTQYF. The J gene is TRBJ2-3, the V gene TRBV5-1; 7 nucleotides line up with TRBD2. The CDR3 has 16 amino acids. Unmatched junction bases numbered 11, after V lost 2 bases and J lost 5 bases. Germline assignment: CDR1 SGHRS and CDR2 YFSETQ.

DNA of the CDR3: TGCAGCGTTGAATTTTGGGGCAGCCCCAATGAGCAGTTCTTC. It is translated as CSVEFWGSPNEQFF. J is TRBJ2-1 and V is TRBV29-1; perhaps TRBD1 as D (5 bases). The CDR3 has 14 amino acids. Germline CDR1 SQVTM, CDR2 ANQGSEA. The V end was cut by 2 bases, the J end by 6 bases, with 14 bases between.

This clone showed up just once. The chain is built from TRBV2 and TRBJ2-1; D is possibly TRBD2 (6 bases). Germline V lookup: CDR1 SNHLY, CDR2 FYNNEI. This CDR3 is built from 18 residues. V dropped 7 bases and J dropped 2 bases, with 24 bases sitting between them. The CDR3 reads CASMGPRQPGLPYNEQFF. CDR3 in DNA: TGTGCCAGCATGGGGCCCCGACAGCCGGGACTCCCCTACAATGAGCAGTTCTTC.